This paragraph covers one TCR beta chain sequence. The CDR3 consists of 15 residues. The V gene lost 10 bases and the J gene lost 7 bases, with 22 bases spanning the gap. From germline, CDR1 is WNHNN and CDR2 SYGVQD (reference sequence). A single record per CDR3 protein comes from TCRdb applying MiXCR to the RACE reads. This table has roughly 120,000 distinct CDR3 sequences, about 12% appearing once. This sample stems from a study of human T cells and chemical hapten exposure. The time point: patch test 1, 2 weeks after DPC sensitization. Treatment given: therapeutic diphenylcyclopropenone sensitization with weekly scalp DPC.

Material: whole blood, obtained in connection with sensitization to the hapten diphenylcyclopropenone (DPC). The rearrangement uses TRBV10-1 and TRBJ2-2; the D is unclear. The source is a woman aged 45 to 65 with alopecia areata. Some clones in this sample may be carry-over from other donors' samples. In nucleotides, the CDR3 is TGCGCCACGAACCAGGCGGACGTAAGAATCGGGGAGCTGTTTTTT. This encodes CATNQADVRIGELFF.